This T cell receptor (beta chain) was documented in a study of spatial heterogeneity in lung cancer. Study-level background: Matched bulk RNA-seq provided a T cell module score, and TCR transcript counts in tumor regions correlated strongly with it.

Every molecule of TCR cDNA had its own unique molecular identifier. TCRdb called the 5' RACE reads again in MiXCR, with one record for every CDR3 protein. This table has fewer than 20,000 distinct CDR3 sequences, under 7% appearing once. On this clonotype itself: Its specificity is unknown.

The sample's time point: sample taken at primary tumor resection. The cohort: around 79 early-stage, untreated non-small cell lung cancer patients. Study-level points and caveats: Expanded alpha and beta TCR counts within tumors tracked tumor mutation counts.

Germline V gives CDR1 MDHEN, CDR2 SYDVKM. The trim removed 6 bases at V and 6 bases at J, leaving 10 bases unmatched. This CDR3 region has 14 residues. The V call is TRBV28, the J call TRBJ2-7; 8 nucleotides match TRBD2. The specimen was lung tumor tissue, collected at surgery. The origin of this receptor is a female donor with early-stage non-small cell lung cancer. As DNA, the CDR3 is TGTGCCAGCAGGGCACCGGGACTAGGCCGCGAGCAGTACTTC. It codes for CASRAPGLGREQYF.